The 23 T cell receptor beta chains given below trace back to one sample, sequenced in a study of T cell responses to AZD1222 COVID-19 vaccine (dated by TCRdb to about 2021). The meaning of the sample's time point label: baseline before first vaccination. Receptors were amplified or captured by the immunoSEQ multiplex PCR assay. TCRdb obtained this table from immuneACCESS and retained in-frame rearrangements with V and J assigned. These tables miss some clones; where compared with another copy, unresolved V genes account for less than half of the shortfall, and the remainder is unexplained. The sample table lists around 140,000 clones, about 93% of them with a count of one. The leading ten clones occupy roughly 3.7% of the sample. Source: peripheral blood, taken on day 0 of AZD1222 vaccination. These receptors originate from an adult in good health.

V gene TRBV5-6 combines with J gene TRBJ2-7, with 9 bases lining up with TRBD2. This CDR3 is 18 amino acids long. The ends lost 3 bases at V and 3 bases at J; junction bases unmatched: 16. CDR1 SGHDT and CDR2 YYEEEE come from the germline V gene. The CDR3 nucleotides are TGTGCCAGCAGCTCCACCAGCGGGAGGACCTTTAATTACTACGAGCAGTACTTC. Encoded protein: CASSSTSGRTFNYYEQYF.

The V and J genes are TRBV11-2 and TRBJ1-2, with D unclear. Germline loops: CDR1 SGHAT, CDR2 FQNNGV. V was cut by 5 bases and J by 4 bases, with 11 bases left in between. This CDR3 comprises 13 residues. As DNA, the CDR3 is TGTGCCAGCAGCCCAGAACTTCGCTATGGCTACACCTTC. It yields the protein CASSPELRYGYTF.

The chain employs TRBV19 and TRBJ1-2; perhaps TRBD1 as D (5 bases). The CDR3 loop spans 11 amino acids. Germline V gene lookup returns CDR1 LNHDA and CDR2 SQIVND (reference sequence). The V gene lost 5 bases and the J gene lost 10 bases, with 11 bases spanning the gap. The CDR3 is CASSSGGYYTF. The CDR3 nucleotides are TGTGCCAGTAGTTCCGGGGGGTACTACACCTTC.

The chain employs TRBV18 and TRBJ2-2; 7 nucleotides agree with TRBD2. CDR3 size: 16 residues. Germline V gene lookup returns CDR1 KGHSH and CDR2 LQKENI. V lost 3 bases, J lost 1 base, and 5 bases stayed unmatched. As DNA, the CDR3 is TGTGCCAGCTCACCTATAGCGGGCGGGAACACCGGGGAGCTGTTTTTT. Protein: CASSPIAGGNTGELFF.

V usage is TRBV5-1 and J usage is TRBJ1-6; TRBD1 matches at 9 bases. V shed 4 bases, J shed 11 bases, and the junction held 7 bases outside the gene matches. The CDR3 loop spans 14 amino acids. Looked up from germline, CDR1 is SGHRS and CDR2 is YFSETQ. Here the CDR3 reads CASSDGQGRTPLHF. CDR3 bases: TGCGCCAGCAGCGATGGACAGGGGAGGACACCCCTCCACTTT.

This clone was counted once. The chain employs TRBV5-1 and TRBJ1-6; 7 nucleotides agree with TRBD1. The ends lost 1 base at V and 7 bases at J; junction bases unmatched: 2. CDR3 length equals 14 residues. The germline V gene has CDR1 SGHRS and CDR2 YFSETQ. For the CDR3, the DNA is TGCGCCAGCAGCTTGCAGGGGGTAAATTCACCCCTCCACTTT. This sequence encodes CASSLQGVNSPLHF.

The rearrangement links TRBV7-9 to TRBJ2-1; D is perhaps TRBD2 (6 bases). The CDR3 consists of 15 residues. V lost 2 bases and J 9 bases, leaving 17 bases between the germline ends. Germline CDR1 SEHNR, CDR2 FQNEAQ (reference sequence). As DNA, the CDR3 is TGTGCCAGCAGCTTAAGGGCGGGACTCATCAGTGAGCAGTTCTTC. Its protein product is CASSLRAGLISEQFF.

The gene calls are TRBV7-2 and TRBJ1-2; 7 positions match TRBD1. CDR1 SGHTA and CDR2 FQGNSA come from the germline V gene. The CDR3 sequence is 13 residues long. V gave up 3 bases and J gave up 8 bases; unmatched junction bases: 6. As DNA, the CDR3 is TGTGCCAGCAGCTTCAAACAGGGGCACGGCTACACCTTC. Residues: CASSFKQGHGYTF.

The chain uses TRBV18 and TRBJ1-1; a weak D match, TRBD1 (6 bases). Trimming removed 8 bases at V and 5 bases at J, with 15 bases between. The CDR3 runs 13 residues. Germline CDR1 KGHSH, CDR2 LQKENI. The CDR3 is CASTQQGQTEAFF. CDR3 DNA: TGTGCCAGCACCCAACAGGGTCAGACTGAAGCTTTCTTT.

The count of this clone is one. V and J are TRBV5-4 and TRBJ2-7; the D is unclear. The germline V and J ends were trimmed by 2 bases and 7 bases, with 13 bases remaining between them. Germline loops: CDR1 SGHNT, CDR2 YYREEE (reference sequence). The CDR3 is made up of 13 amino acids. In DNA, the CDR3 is TGTGCCAGCAGCTTCGGCGGAAGAGGAGAGCAGTACTTC. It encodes CASSFGGRGEQYF.

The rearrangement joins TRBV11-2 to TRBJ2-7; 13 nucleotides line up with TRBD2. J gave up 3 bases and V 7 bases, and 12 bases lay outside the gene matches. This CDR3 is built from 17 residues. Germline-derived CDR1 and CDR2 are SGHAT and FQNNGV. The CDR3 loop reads CASTLPGTSGKVYEQYF. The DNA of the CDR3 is TGTGCCAGCACCCTTCCCGGGACTAGCGGGAAGGTCTACGAGCAGTACTTC.

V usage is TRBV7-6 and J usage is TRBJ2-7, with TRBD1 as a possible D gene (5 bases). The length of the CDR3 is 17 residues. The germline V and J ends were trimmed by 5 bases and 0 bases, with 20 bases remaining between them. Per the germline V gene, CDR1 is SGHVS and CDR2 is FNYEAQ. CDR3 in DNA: TGTGCCAGCAGCCCCGGACGCCCTAAAGGGGCCTCCTACGAGCAGTACTTC. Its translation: CASSPGRPKGASYEQYF.

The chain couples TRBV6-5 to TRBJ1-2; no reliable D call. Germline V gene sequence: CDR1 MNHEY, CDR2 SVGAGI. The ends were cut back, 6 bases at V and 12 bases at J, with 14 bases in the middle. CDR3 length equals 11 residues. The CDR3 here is CASRRSDGDTF. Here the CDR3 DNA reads TGTGCCAGCAGGAGGTCAGATGGGGACACCTTC.

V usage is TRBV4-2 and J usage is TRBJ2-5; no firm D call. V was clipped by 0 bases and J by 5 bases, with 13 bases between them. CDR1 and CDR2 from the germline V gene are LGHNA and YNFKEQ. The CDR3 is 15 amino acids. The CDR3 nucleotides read TGTGCCAGCAGCCAAGATCCGGCTGGCAGGGAGACCCAGTACTTC. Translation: CASSQDPAGRETQYF.

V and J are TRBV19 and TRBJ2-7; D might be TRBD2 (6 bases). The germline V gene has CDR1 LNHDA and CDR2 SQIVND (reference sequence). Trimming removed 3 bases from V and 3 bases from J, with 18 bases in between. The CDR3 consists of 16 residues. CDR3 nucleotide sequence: TGTGCCAGTAGTATTGGGGGGAGTTCCAACTACTACGAGCAGTACTTC. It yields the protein CASSIGGSSNYYEQYF.

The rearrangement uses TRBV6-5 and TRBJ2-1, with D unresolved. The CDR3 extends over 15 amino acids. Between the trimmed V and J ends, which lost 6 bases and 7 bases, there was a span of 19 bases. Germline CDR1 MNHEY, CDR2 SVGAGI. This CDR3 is CASSGYGMMINEQFF. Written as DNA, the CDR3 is TGTGCCAGCAGCGGCTATGGAATGATGATAAATGAGCAGTTCTTC.

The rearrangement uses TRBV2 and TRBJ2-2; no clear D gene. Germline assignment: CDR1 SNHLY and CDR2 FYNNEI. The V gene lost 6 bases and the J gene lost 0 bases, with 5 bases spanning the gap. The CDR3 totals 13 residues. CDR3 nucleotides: TGTGCCAGCAGCCGGTCGAACACCGGGGAGCTGTTTTTT. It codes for CASSRSNTGELFF.

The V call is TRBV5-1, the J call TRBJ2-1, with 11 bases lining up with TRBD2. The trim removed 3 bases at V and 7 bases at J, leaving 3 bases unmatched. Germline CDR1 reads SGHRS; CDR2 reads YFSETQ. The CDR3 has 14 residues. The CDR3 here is CASSSRTSGNEQFF. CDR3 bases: TGCGCCAGCAGCTCCCGGACTAGCGGGAATGAGCAGTTCTTC.

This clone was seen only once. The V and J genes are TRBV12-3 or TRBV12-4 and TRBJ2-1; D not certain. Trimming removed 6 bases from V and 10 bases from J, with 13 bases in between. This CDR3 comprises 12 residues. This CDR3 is CASSWSLAEQFF. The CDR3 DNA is TGTGCCAGCAGCTGGTCACTGGCAGAGCAGTTCTTC.

For the CDR3, the DNA is TGTGCCAGCAGTGAAGCGCTCGGAGGGGGGAGGGAGACCCAGTACTTC. Translating it yields CASSEALGGGRETQYF. This chain uses TRBV6-1 with TRBJ2-5; perhaps D is TRBD1 or TRBD2 (6 bases each). Germline V gene data show CDR1 as MNHNS and CDR2 as SASEGT. V lost 0 bases and J lost 5, with 16 bases in between. The CDR3 totals 16 residues.

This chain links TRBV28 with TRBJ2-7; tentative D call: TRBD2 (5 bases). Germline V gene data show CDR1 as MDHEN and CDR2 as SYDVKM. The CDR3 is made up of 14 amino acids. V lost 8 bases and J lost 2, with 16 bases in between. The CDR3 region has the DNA TGTGCCAGCGGCAGCAGCGGATGGACCTACGAGCAGTACTTC. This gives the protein CASGSSGWTYEQYF.

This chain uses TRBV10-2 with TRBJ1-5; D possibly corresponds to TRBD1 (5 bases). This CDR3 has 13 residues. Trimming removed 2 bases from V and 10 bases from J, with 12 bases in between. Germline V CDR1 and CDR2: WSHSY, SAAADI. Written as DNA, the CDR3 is TGCGCCAGCAGTGAGGAGGGAAGGGGTCCCCAGCATTTT. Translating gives CASSEEGRGPQHF.

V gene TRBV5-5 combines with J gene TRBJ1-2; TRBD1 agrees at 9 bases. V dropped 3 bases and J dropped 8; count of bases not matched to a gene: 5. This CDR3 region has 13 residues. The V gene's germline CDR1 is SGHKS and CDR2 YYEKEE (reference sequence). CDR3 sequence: CASSYRDREGYTF. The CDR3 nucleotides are TGTGCCAGCAGCTACCGGGACAGGGAAGGCTACACCTTC.